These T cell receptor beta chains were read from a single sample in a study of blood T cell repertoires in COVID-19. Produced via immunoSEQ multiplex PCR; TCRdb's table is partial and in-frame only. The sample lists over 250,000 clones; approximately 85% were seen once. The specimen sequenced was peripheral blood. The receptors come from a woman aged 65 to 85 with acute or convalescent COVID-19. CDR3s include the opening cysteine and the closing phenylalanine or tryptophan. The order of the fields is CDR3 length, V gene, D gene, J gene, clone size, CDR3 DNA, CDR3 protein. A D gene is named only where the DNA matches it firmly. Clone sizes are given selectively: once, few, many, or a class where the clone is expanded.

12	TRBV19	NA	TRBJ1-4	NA	TGTGCCAGCACACAGGGATTTGAAAAACTGTTTTTT	CASTQGFEKLFF
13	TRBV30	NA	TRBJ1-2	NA	TGTGCCTGGATGCCGGGGAATAACTATGGCTACACCTTC	CAWMPGNNYGYTF
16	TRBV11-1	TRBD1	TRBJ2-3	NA	TGTGCCAGCAGCTACATCCGAGGGGGCCCCACAGATACGCAGTATTTT	CASSYIRGGPTDTQYF
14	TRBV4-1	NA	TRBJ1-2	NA	TGCGCCAGCAGCCAAGCGGTGGTGAACTATGGCTACACCTTC	CASSQAVVNYGYTF
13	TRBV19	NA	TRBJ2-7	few	TGTGCCTGTAGTTTAGAAGACTCTCACGAGCAGTACTTC	CACSLEDSHEQYF
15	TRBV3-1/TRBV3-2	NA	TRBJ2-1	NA	TGTGCCAGCAGCCAAAGGGGGACCCTCGGCCATGAGCAGTTCTTC	CASSQRGTLGHEQFF
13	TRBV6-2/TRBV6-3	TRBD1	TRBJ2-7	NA	TGTGCCAGCAGCCGGGGACAGGGGGGCGAGCAGTACTTC	CASSRGQGGEQYF
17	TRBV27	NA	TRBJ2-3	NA	TGTGCCAGCAGTTTAGGATGGGCGGGGAACGTCGGGGATACGCAGTATTTT	CASSLGWAGNVGDTQYF
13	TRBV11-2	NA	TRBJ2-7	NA	TGTGCCAGCAGCTTTACTAGCCTATACGAGCAGTACTTC	CASSFTSLYEQYF
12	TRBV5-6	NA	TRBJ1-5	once	TGTGCCAGCAGCTTAGGGGATCAGCCCCAGCATTTT	CASSLGDQPQHF
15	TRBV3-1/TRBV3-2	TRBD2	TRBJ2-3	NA	TGTGCCAGCAGCCCTATGACCGGGGGGGCAGATACGCAGTATTTT	CASSPMTGGADTQYF
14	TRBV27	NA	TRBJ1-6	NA	TGTGCCAGCAGTTTATCGACAGTGGGATCACCCCTCCACTTT	CASSLSTVGSPLHF
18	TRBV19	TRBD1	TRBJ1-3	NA	TGTGCCAGTACCCCGTTCGAGACAGGGACTTTCTCTGGAAACACCATATATTTT	CASTPFETGTFSGNTIYF
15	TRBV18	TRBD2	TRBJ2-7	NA	TGTGCCAGCTCTGCTCTAGCGGGGTACCCCTACGAGCAGTACTTC	CASSALAGYPYEQYF
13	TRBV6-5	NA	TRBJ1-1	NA	TGTGCCAGCAGTTATAGCCCCGAGGAGCGAGCTTTCTTT	CASSYSPEERAFF
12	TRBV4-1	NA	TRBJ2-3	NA	TGCGCCAGCAGCCTAGACTACGAATCGCAGTATTTT	CASSLDYESQYF
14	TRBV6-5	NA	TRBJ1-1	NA	TGTGCCAGCAGTTACCGTGTGGGGGCTGGTGAAGCTTTCTTT	CASSYRVGAGEAFF
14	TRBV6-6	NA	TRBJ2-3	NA	TGTGCCAGCATTACCAGACAGGGCACAGATACGCAGTATTTT	CASITRQGTDTQYF
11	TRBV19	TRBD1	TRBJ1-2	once	TGTGCCAGCTCGACAGGGTATGGCTACACCTTC	CASSTGYGYTF
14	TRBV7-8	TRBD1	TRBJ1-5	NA	TGTGCCAGCAGCCTGACAGGGGTCAATCAGCCCCAGCATTTT	CASSLTGVNQPQHF
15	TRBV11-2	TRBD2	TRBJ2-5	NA	TGTGCCAGCAGTTCGACTAGCGGGGGGGGAGAGACCCAGTACTTC	CASSSTSGGGETQYF
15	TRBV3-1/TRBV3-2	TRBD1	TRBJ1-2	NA	TGTGCCAGCAGCCAAGATCGCACAGGGGCGGGTGGCTACACCTTC	CASSQDRTGAGGYTF
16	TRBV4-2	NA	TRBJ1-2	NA	TGTGCCAGCAGCCAACCTTCACAGGGCACTAACTATGGCTACACCTTC	CASSQPSQGTNYGYTF
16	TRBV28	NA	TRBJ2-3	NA	TGTGCCAGCAGTTCCGACAGGAATAGTCGCACAGATACGCAGTATTTT	CASSSDRNSRTDTQYF
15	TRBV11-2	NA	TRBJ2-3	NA	TGTGCCAGCAGCAGGCGGGGACCTAGCACAGATACGCAGTATTTT	CASSRRGPSTDTQYF
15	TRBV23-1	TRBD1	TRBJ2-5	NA	TGCGCCAGCAGTCATCGGACAGGGAAACAAGAGACCCAGTACTTC	CASSHRTGKQETQYF
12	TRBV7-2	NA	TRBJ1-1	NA	TGTGCCAGCAGCGCCCAGGGTATTCGGGCTTTCTTT	CASSAQGIRAFF
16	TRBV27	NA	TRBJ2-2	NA	TGTGCCAGCAGTTTACGACAGGCCCTATTCACCGGGGAGCTGTTTTTT	CASSLRQALFTGELFF
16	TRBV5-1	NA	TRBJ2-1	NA	TGCGCCAGCAGCTTGGTTCAGGGGGGCTCCTACAATGAGCAGTTCTTC	CASSLVQGGSYNEQFF
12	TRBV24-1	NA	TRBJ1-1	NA	TGTGCCACCAGTGATTTTAACAGGGTGGCTTTCTTT	CATSDFNRVAFF
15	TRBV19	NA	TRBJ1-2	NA	TGTGCCAGTAGTGGGCAGGGGACGGCTAACTATGGCTACACCTTC	CASSGQGTANYGYTF
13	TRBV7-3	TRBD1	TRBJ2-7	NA	TGTGCCAGCAGCTATGGGACAGGAAGCGAGCAGTACTTC	CASSYGTGSEQYF
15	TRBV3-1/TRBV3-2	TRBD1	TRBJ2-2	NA	TGTGCCAGCAGCCCCGGGACAGGGGATTTCGGGGAGCTGTTTTTT	CASSPGTGDFGELFF
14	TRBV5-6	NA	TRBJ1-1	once	TGTGCCAGCAGCTTGGGGACAGCGAACACTGAAGCTTTCTTT	CASSLGTANTEAFF
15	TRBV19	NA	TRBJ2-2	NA	TGTGCCAGTAGTATTTCGGGGGCGAACACCGGGGAGCTGTTTTTT	CASSISGANTGELFF
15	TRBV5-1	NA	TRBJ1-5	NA	TGCGCCAGCAGCCCACTCTCAGGTGGCAATCAGCCCCAGCATTTT	CASSPLSGGNQPQHF
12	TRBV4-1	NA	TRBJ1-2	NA	TGCGCCAGCAGCCAAGCCCGGACAGTCTTCACCTTC	CASSQARTVFTF
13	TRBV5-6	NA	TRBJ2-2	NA	TGTGCCAGCAGCCGAAGGACAGCCGGGGAGCTGTTTTTT	CASSRRTAGELFF
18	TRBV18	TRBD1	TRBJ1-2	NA	TGTGCCAGCTCACCCCTTCTTGTCCCGGGACAGGGGGCGAAGGGCTACACCTTC	CASSPLLVPGQGAKGYTF
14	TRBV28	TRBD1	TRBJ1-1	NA	TGTGCCAGCTGGGGACAGTTGGGGCACACTGAAGCTTTCTTT	CASWGQLGHTEAFF
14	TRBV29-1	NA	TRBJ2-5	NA	TGCAGCGCTCGCGGGTCGTCATTTCAAGAGACCCAGTACTTC	CSARGSSFQETQYF
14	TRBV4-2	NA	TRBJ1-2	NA	TGTGCCAGCAGCCCAGGAGGGGGAGGGAAAGGCTACACCTTC	CASSPGGGGKGYTF
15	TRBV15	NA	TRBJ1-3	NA	TGTGCCACCAGCAGAGATAGGGGATCTGGAAACACCATATATTTT	CATSRDRGSGNTIYF
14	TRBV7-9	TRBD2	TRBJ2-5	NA	TGTGCCAGCAGTCAAAGCGGGGGGTTAGAGACCCAGTACTTC	CASSQSGGLETQYF
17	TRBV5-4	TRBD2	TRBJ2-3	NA	TGTGCCAGCAGCTCGAAGAGGCTCACTAGCGGGGCAGATACGCAGTATTTT	CASSSKRLTSGADTQYF
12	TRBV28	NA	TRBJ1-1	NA	TGTGCCAGCACCGCAGGGGTTGGCTTTGCTTTCTTT	CASTAGVGFAFF
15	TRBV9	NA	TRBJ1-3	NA	TGTGCCAGCAGCGTCACTGTACTAACTGGAAACACCATATATTTT	CASSVTVLTGNTIYF
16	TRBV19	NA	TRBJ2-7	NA	TGTGCCAGTAGTATAGGGAGGGCGGGGCAGCGCTACGAGCAGTACTTC	CASSIGRAGQRYEQYF
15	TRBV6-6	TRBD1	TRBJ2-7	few	TGTGCCAGCAGGAAAGACAGGGAGAGTTTCTACGAGCAGTACTTC	CASRKDRESFYEQYF
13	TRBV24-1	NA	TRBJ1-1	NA	TGTGCCACCAGGCAGTCCAGGGAGGGTGAAGCTTTCTTT	CATRQSREGEAFF